This entry lists 12 T cell receptor beta chains sequenced from one sample in a study of brain metastases from non-small cell lung cancer. Data came from immunoSEQ multiplex PCR; TCRdb stores just in-frame clones and leaves some out. The repertoire holds under 4,000 clones, roughly 96% seen once, with about 2.1% in the top ten. Sequencing was done on a sample of tumor-adjacent normal tissue. All receptors derive from a donor at least 40 years old with non-small cell lung cancer.

The chain couples TRBV30 to TRBJ2-1; D uncertain. Trimming shortened V by 5 bases and J by 5 bases, and 16 bases separated the two germline ends. CDR1 and CDR2 from the germline V gene are GTSNPN and SVGIG (reference sequence). This CDR3 comprises 14 residues. The CDR3 region has the DNA TGTGCCTGGGGTGGGGTGGCCATTGACAATGAGCAGTTCTTC. This encodes CAWGGVAIDNEQFF.

The chain uses TRBV19 and TRBJ2-7, with D possibly being TRBD1 or TRBD2 (5 bases each). Per the germline V gene, CDR1 is LNHDA and CDR2 is SQIVND (reference sequence). The ends were cut back, 3 bases at V and 3 bases at J, with 15 bases in the middle. The CDR3 is made up of 15 amino acids. CDR3 protein: CASSIVGTLGYEQYF. In DNA, the CDR3 is TGTGCCAGTAGTATTGTAGGGACCCTAGGCTACGAGCAGTACTTC.

The genes are TRBV29-1 and TRBJ1-3, with 7 nucleotides matching TRBD1. The CDR3 extends over 14 amino acids. Germline CDR1 is SQVTM and CDR2 is ANQGSEA. The ends lost 7 bases at V and 2 bases at J; junction bases unmatched: 8. The CDR3 DNA is TGCAGCGCCCAGGGGGGACCTGCTGGAAACACCATATATTTT. This gives the protein CSAQGGPAGNTIYF.

V and J are TRBV6-8 and TRBJ2-2, with D hard to call. Germline V CDR1 and CDR2: MNHGY, SAAAGT. Trimming left V 2 bases short and J 4 bases short, with 5 bases between. CDR3 length equals 13 residues. The CDR3 sequence: CASSYPSTGELFF. The CDR3 nucleotides are TGTGCCAGCAGTTACCCTAGCACCGGGGAGCTGTTTTTT.

The rearrangement joins TRBV2 to TRBJ1-1; maybe TRBD1 (6 bases). The germline V gene has CDR1 SNHLY and CDR2 FYNNEI. The CDR3 runs to 12 residues. The V end was cut by 4 bases, the J end by 9 bases, with 12 bases between. CDR3 DNA: TGTGCCAGCAGTGGTCGGGGGGCCCAAGCTTTCTTT. The encoded protein is CASSGRGAQAFF.

V and J are TRBV7-9 and TRBJ2-7; no definite D call. The CDR3 length is 12 residues. CDR1 and CDR2 from the germline V gene are SEHNR and FQNEAQ (reference sequence). Trimming removed 1 base from V and 5 bases from J, with 6 bases in between. This chain's CDR3 is CASSLVVDEQYF. In DNA form, the CDR3 reads TGTGCCAGCAGCTTAGTCGTAGACGAGCAGTACTTC.

The chain employs TRBV2 and TRBJ1-4; tentative D call: TRBD1 (5 bases). Trimming shortened V by 3 bases and J by 8 bases, and 13 bases separated the two germline ends. CDR1 SNHLY and CDR2 FYNNEI come from the germline V gene. The CDR3 consists of 14 residues. CDR3 in DNA: TGTGCCAGCAGTGAGGGCAGGGAGGAGGAAAAACTGTTTTTT. Its translation: CASSEGREEEKLFF.

J is TRBJ2-3 and V is TRBV6-4; D not certain. Trimming pared 2 bases from V and 2 bases from J, leaving 8 bases between. Germline-derived CDR1 and CDR2 are MRHNA and SNTAGT. This CDR3 contains 14 residues. CDR3 in DNA: TGTGCCAGCAGTGACGGCCAGCCCACAGATACGCAGTATTTT. Translating gives CASSDGQPTDTQYF.

Points on this clone: The junction departs from germline at one end; a sequencing error may be responsible. The same CDR3 can be traced to other DNA sequences in this sample. The rearrangement uses TRBV6-5 and TRBJ1-2, with D perhaps TRBD1 (5 bases). The germline V gene encodes CDR1 MNHEY and CDR2 SVGAGI. CDR3 length: 13 amino acids. The CDR3 region is CASSYSPGYGYTF. CDR3 nucleotide sequence: TGTGCCAGCAGTTACTCTCCAGGGTACGGCTATACCTTC.

This clone was counted a single time. Relative to the germline gene, one junction end is altered; a read error may explain this. The chain uses TRBV4-2 and TRBJ1-1; D is perhaps TRBD1 (5 bases). Per the germline V gene, CDR1 is LGHNA and CDR2 is YNFKEQ. There are 12 residues in the CDR3. The CDR3 region is CASSLMDTEVFF. The CDR3 bases are TGTGCCAGCAGCCTGATGGACACTGAAGTTTTCTTT.

The CDR3 nucleotides are TGTGCCAGCAAAGGAACCTTAGAGACCCAGTACTTC. It yields the protein CASKGTLETQYF. J is TRBJ2-5 and V is TRBV28, with D unclear. Germline assignment: CDR1 MDHEN and CDR2 SYDVKM. V lost 7 bases to trimming and J lost 4 bases, with 10 bases between them. The CDR3 contains 12 residues.

V gene TRBV3-1 (or the pseudogene TRBV3-2) combines with J gene TRBJ2-7; D is possibly TRBD1 (6 bases). The V gene lost 8 bases and the J gene lost 6 bases, with 17 bases spanning the gap. CDR1 is LGHDT and CDR2 is YNNKEL in the germline V gene (reference sequence). The CDR3 has 13 residues. In DNA, the CDR3 is TGTGCCAGCTCGAGGGCAGGGGTCGGCGAGCAGTACTTC. This sequence encodes CASSRAGVGEQYF.